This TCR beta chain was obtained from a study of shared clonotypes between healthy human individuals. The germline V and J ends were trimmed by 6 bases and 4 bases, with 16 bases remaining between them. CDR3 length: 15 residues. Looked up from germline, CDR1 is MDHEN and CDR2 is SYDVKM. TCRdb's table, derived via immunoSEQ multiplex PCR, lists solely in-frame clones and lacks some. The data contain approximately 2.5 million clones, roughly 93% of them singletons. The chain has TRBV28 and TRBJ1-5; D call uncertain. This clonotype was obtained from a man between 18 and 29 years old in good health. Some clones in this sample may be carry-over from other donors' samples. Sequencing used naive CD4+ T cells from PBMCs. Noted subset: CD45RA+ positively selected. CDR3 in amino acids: CASSSRGVLNQPQHF. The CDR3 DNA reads TGTGCCAGCAGCTCCCGTGGGGTCCTTAATCAGCCCCAGCATTTT.